This T cell receptor (beta chain) was retrieved from a study of a mutant IDH1 vaccine in newly diagnosed glioma. For the study at large: Vaccines were begun 4-6 weeks after radiotherapy alone, or with temozolomide cycles. Standard pretreatment was either radiotherapy, temozolomide, or, for most, radiochemotherapy with temozolomide.

Assay: immunoSEQ multiplex PCR; the TCRdb copy retains only in-frame clones and omits some. The sample lists over 45,000 clones; approximately 80% were seen once. Remarks on this clone: Its cognate antigen is unknown.

Whole-study findings and limits: It was 85% to 95% of patients that developed vaccine-induced immune responses.

The V gene lost 0 bases and the J gene lost 7 bases, with 7 bases spanning the gap. From germline, CDR1 is SGHTA and CDR2 FQGNSA. The CDR3 contains 13 residues. The time point was: week 35, safety follow-up. Every vaccination contained 300 ug of the mutant IDH1 20-mer peptide and was paired with topical imiquimod. This TCR came from a man in his forties with glioma. The V and J genes are TRBV7-2 and TRBJ2-4; D may be TRBD1 (5 bases). This specimen consisted of PBMCs, obtained from a glioma patient whose treatment included an IDH1 peptide vaccine. The CDR3 spells CASSLAQGNIQYF. CDR3 nucleotides: TGTGCCAGCAGCTTAGCGCAGGGCAACATTCAGTACTTC.